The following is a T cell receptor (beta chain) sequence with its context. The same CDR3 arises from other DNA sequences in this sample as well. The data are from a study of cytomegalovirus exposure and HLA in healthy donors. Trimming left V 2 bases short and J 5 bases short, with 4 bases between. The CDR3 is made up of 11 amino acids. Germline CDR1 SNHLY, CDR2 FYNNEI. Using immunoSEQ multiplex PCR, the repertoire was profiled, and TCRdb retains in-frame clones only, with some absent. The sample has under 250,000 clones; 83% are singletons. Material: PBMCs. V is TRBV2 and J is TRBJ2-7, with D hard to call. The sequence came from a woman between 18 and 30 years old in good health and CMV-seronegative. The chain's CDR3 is CASSEWDEQYF. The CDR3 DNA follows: TGTGCCAGCAGTGAATGGGACGAGCAGTACTTC.